This record concerns one T cell receptor beta chain sequence. As handled by the study authors: Reference gene primers were amplified, and this amplification served to estimate nucleated cell counts. Using immunoSEQ multiplex PCR, the repertoire was profiled, and TCRdb retains in-frame clones only, with some absent. For V, J and clone size, that table is used; D and trimming come from the DNA. The sample has fewer than 130,000 clones; less than 75% are singletons. From germline, CDR1 is SNHLY and CDR2 FYNNEI. V was clipped by 5 bases and J by 2 bases, with 15 bases between them. The CDR3 has 15 residues. The data belong to a study of blood T cell repertoires in COVID-19. Background on the study: The United States, Italy and Spain provided the acute and convalescent COVID-19 samples. PBMCs, B-cell-depleted T cells, or T cells were the source of the cDNA or gDNA that made up the material.

Sequencing was carried out using peripheral blood. V and J are TRBV2 and TRBJ1-2, with D possibly matching TRBD1 (5 bases). The source is a woman between 55 and 75 years old with acute or convalescent COVID-19. DNA of the CDR3: TGTGCCAGCAGTCCCGGGGGATCCCTCAACTATGGCTACACCTTC. The encoded protein is CASSPGGSLNYGYTF. Based on the CDR3 plus reference TRBV2 and TRBJ1-2, the full variable domain is EPEVTQTPSHQVTQMGQEVILRCVPISNHLYFYWYRQILGQKVEFLVSFYNNEISEKSEIFDDQFSVERPDGSNFTLKIRSTKLEDSAMYFCASSPGGSLNYGYTFGSGTRLTVV.